These 21 T cell receptor beta chains were sequenced from one sample in a study of T cells after yellow fever vaccination. Each CDR3 protein is one row after TCRdb ran MiXCR on the 5' RACE reads. Found here are more than 120,000 distinct CDR3 sequences, about 8% of them singletons; the top ten hold under 0.85%. The specimen was CD4+ T cells sorted from PBMCs, collected 5 days after the yellow fever booster vaccination. The receptors come from a young man who received the YFV17D yellow fever vaccine.

This clonotype was seen ten or more times. CDR3 in amino acids: CSAWLDGQETQYF. The CDR3 coding sequence is TGCAGTGCTTGGCTTGACGGGCAAGAGACCCAGTACTTC. This chain connects TRBV20-1 to TRBJ2-5; unclear D gene. Germline V lookup: CDR1 DFQATT, CDR2 SNEGSKA (reference sequence). Trimming removed 5 bases from V and 2 bases from J, with 12 bases in between. The CDR3 extends over 13 amino acids.

This clonotype was counted at least ten times. The gene calls are TRBV28 and TRBJ2-7; 9 nucleotides match TRBD1. Germline-derived CDR1 and CDR2 are MDHEN and SYDVKM. Losses at the gene ends were 5 bases for V and 1 base for J; bases not matched to a gene: 12. CDR3 length: 17 amino acids. CDR3 DNA sequence: TGTGCCAGCAGTCCCGGGACAGGGAGAGGGGGGTCCTACGAGCAGTACTTC. Translated, it gives CASSPGTGRGGSYEQYF.

The sample holds many counts of this clonotype. This CDR3 is CASRVGNTDTQYF. CDR3 DNA: TGTGCCAGCAGGGTGGGAAACACAGATACGCAGTATTTT. This chain connects TRBV12-3 or TRBV12-4 to TRBJ2-3; D remains unclear. The V gene lost 6 bases and the J gene lost 2 bases, with 9 bases spanning the gap. The CDR3 spans 13 residues.

This clonotype has a count of ten or more. The J gene is TRBJ2-5, the V gene TRBV9; D perhaps matches TRBD2 (6 bases). Germline V gene lookup returns CDR1 SGDLS and CDR2 YYNGEE. The V end was cut by 2 bases, the J end by 8 bases, with 19 bases between. This CDR3 contains 15 residues. In DNA, the CDR3 is TGTGCCAGCAGCGTTGGGGACTCGTTCTCTATCACCCAGTACTTC. Translated, it gives CASSVGDSFSITQYF.

This clonotype was counted ten times or more. This CDR3 is CASSTGRDRDHEQYF. CDR3 sequence (DNA): TGTGCCAGTAGTACAGGCCGGGACAGGGACCACGAGCAGTACTTC. This chain joins TRBV19 and TRBJ2-7; TRBD1 matches 9 bases. V trimming: 4 bases; J trimming: 5 bases; junction bases outside the gene matches: 9. The CDR3 totals 15 residues. Germline values: CDR1 LNHDA, CDR2 SQIVND (reference sequence).

This clonotype showed up just a few times. This chain links TRBV30 with TRBJ1-3, with D perhaps matching TRBD1 (6 bases). CDR1 GTSNPN and CDR2 SVGIG come from the germline V gene (reference sequence). The CDR3 contains 13 residues. The V end was cut by 7 bases, the J end by 4 bases, with 14 bases between. The CDR3 reads CASPGESGNTIYF. CDR3 bases: TGTGCCTCGCCAGGGGAATCCGGAAACACCATATATTTT.

This clonotype was detected many times. The chain carries TRBV20-1 and TRBJ2-7; 8 bases match TRBD1. V trimming: 4 bases; J trimming: 0 bases; junction bases outside the gene matches: 2. This CDR3 comprises 13 residues. The germline gives CDR1 DFQATT, CDR2 SNEGSKA (reference sequence). The CDR3 region has the DNA TGCAGTGCTAAACAGGGGGTCTCCTACGAGCAGTACTTC. This gives the protein CSAKQGVSYEQYF.

This clonotype was seen repeatedly, ten times or more. The rearrangement uses TRBV29-1 and TRBJ1-1; 7 bases fit TRBD1. J was trimmed by 1 base and V by 7 bases; bases with no gene match: 6. The CDR3 covers 13 residues. The germline V gene has CDR1 SQVTM and CDR2 ANQGSEA. This CDR3 reads CSDTRTGNTEAFF. The CDR3 DNA reads as TGCAGCGACACTCGGACAGGGAACACTGAAGCTTTCTTT.

This clonotype was recorded many times. This chain connects TRBV9 to TRBJ2-7; the match to TRBD1 covers 8 bases. The V segment lost 0 bases and the J segment 1 base; nucleotides outside the gene matches: 6. Looked up from germline, CDR1 is SGDLS and CDR2 is YYNGEE. This CDR3 spans 16 amino acids. CDR3 sequence reads: CASSVEKTGGSYEQYF. CDR3 nucleotides: TGTGCCAGCAGCGTAGAGAAAACAGGGGGGTCCTACGAGCAGTACTTC.

Ten or more counts support this clonotype. The V and J genes are TRBV20-1 and TRBJ2-3; 13 bases line up with TRBD2. CDR1 is DFQATT, CDR2 SNEGSKA, per germline (reference sequence). J was trimmed by 4 bases and V by 4 bases; bases with no gene match: 5. The CDR3 is 15 amino acids. CDR3 DNA: TGCAGTGCTATCACTAGCGGGAGGGTACCAGATACGCAGTATTTT. This sequence encodes CSAITSGRVPDTQYF.

This clonotype was recorded once. With a much larger clone just one base away, this may be a read error. This chain links TRBV4-1 with TRBJ2-7, with 9 bases that match TRBD2. The CDR3 is 18 amino acids. CDR1 and CDR2 from the germline V gene are MGHRA and YSYEKL. CDR3 residues: CASSQEVGGRALSYKQYF. CDR3 coding DNA: TGCGCCAGCAGCCAAGAGGTCGGCGGGAGGGCCTTGTCCTACAAGCAGTACTTC.

In the case of this clonotype: Mismatch with germline at one junction end may stem from a read error. The chain employs TRBV20-1 and TRBJ2-1; possible D gene TRBD2, 6 bases. The CDR3 spans 15 residues. In germline, CDR1 is DFQATT, CDR2 SNEGSKA (reference sequence). The CDR3 sequence is CCASLSGSLYNEQFF. The DNA of the CDR3 is TGCTGTGCTAGTCTCTCCGGGAGCCTCTACAATGAGCAGTTCTTC.

This clonotype occurred a few times. The chain recombines TRBV6-5 with TRBJ2-6; D is unclear. V dropped 5 bases and J dropped 2 bases, with 10 bases sitting between them. Germline V gene data show CDR1 as MNHEY and CDR2 as SVGAGI. This CDR3 region has 15 residues. CDR3 amino acids: CASSTPGTGANVLTF. CDR3 sequence (DNA): TGTGCCAGCAGTACTCCGGGTACTGGGGCCAACGTCCTGACTTTC.

This clonotype was recorded many times. The genes are TRBV20-1 and TRBJ2-1; D remains unclear. V lost 6 bases and J lost 4, with 19 bases in between. There are 15 residues in the CDR3. Looked up from germline, CDR1 is DFQATT and CDR2 is SNEGSKA (reference sequence). In DNA form, the CDR3 reads TGCAGTGCCCCCAAAGACCCGGGCCGATACAATGAGCAGTTCTTC. Translation gives CSAPKDPGRYNEQFF.

This clonotype was seen repeatedly, ten times or more. The V gene is TRBV12-3 or TRBV12-4, the J gene TRBJ1-1; D uncertain. The V gene lost 6 bases and the J gene lost 4 bases, with 9 bases spanning the gap. This CDR3 has 12 residues. CDR3 protein: CASRGSGTEAFF. The DNA of the CDR3 is TGTGCCAGCAGGGGGTCCGGCACTGAAGCTTTCTTT.

This clonotype was recorded many times. The chain couples TRBV7-3 to TRBJ2-2, with TRBD1 matching over 12 bases. Per the germline V gene, CDR1 is SGHTA and CDR2 is FQGTGA. The V and J ends lost 2 bases and 8 bases, in that order; junction bases with no gene match: 6. This CDR3 has 16 residues. CDR3 DNA sequence: TGTGCCAGCAGCTTAGCCGGGACAGGGGGCAAAGGGGAGCTGTTTTTT. Translation gives CASSLAGTGGKGELFF.

There are many counts of this clonotype. The chain carries TRBV7-2 and TRBJ2-5; TRBD1 aligns across 7 bases. The germline CDR1 and CDR2 sequences are SGHTA and FQGNSA. Trimming cost V 5 bases and J 7 bases; bases outside gene matches: 10. The CDR3 covers 14 residues. In DNA form, the CDR3 reads TGTGCCAGCAGCCGAACGGGACAGCATCGGACCCAGTACTTC. This sequence encodes CASSRTGQHRTQYF.

Ten or more counts support this clonotype. V is TRBV5-1 and J is TRBJ2-3; D possibly corresponds to TRBD2 (6 bases). CDR1 and CDR2 (germline): SGHRS, YFSETQ. V was shortened by 2 bases and J by 6 bases, with 16 bases between the two germline ends. The CDR3 loop spans 15 amino acids. CDR3 loop: CASSFGSRRGDTQYF. The CDR3 DNA is TGCGCCAGCAGCTTCGGCAGCAGGAGGGGTGATACGCAGTATTTT.

This clonotype was recorded once. The chain joins TRBV7-9 to TRBJ2-7; D not resolved. CDR3 length equals 13 residues. Trimming cost V 9 bases and J 2 bases, with 14 bases left between them. The germline gives CDR1 SEHNR, CDR2 FQNEAQ (reference sequence). The CDR3 region is CARSPGPPYEQYF. The CDR3 nucleotides read TGTGCCAGGAGCCCTGGGCCCCCCTACGAGCAGTACTTC.

This clonotype was found many times. CDR3 sequence: CSARAGSSGPRVTGELFF. Written as DNA, the CDR3 is TGCAGTGCTAGGGCGGGGTCTAGCGGCCCGCGAGTCACCGGGGAGCTGTTTTTT. This chain connects TRBV20-1 to TRBJ2-2; 7 bases match TRBD2. This CDR3 is 18 amino acids long. Germline values: CDR1 DFQATT, CDR2 SNEGSKA (reference sequence). V dropped 3 bases and J dropped 4; count of bases not matched to a gene: 17.

This clonotype was detected many times. The chain is built from TRBV7-2 and TRBJ2-3, with D possibly matching TRBD1 (6 bases). This CDR3 has 15 amino acids. Germline V gene lookup returns CDR1 SGHTA and CDR2 FQGNSA. V gave up 5 bases and J gave up 2 bases, with 14 bases separating them. The CDR3 DNA reads TGTGCCAGCAGCCGAGTGTCAGGGGTCACAGATACGCAGTATTTT. It is translated as CASSRVSGVTDTQYF.